This TCR beta chain was observed in a study of T cells in Graves' hyperthyroidism and ophthalmopathy. This CDR3 region has 13 residues. V lost 2 bases and J 4 bases, leaving 8 bases between the germline ends. The investigators amplified TCR beta CDR3 regions from RNA transcripts. A set of HTBI primers served as the primers for a first-round RT-PCR of the TCR CDR3. TCRdb analysed the multiplex PCR reads with MiXCR anew, one entry per CDR3 protein. The sample includes roughly 500,000 distinct CDR3 sequences, around 22% seen only once; the top ten take around 11%. Many counts were recorded for this clonotype.

The sequence derives from a woman aged 30 to 39 with Graves' ophthalmopathy. Sequenced material: blood. The genes are TRBV12-3 or TRBV12-4 and TRBJ1-1; D is possibly TRBD1 (5 bases). This chain's CDR3 is CASSLKGFTEAFF. CDR3 bases: TGTGCCAGCAGTTTAAAGGGGTTCACTGAAGCTTTCTTT.